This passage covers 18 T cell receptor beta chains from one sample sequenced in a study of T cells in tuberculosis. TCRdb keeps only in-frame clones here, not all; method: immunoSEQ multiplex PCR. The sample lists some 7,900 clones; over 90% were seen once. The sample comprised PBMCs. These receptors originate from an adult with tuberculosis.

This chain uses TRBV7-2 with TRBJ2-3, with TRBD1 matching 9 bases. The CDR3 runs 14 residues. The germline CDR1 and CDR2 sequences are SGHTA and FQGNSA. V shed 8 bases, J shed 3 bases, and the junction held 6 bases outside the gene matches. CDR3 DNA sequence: TGTGCCAGCTGGAGGACAGGGGTAACAGATACGCAGTATTTT. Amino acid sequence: CASWRTGVTDTQYF.

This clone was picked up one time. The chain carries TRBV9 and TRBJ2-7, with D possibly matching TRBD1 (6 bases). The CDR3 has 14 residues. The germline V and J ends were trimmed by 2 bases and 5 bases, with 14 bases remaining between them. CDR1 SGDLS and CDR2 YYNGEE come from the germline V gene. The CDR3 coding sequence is TGTGCCAGCAGCGTCTCAGGACAGAACCACGAGCAGTACTTC. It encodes CASSVSGQNHEQYF.

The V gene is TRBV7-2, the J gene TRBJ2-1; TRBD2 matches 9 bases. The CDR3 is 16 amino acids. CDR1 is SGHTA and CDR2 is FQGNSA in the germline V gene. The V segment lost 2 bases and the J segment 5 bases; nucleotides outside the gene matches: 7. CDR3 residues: CASSLIPAGGDNEQFF. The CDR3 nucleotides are TGTGCCAGCAGCTTAATACCAGCGGGGGGTGACAATGAGCAGTTCTTC.

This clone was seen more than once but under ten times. CDR3 in amino acids: CAISAGEVQPQHF. As DNA, the CDR3 is TGTGCCATCAGTGCTGGGGAGGTTCAGCCCCAGCATTTT. V is TRBV10-3 and J is TRBJ1-5; no reliable D call. CDR1 is ENHRY and CDR2 is SYGVKD in the germline V gene. V lost 4 bases and J lost 6, with 10 bases in between. CDR3 size: 13 residues.

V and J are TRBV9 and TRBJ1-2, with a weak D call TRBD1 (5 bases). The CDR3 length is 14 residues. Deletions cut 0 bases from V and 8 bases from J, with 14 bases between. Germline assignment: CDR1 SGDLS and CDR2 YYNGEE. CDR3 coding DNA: TGTGCCAGCAGCGTAGTTCCGGGGGTGAGGGGCTACACCTTC. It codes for CASSVVPGVRGYTF. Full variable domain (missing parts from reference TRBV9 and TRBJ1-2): DSGVTQTPKHLITATGQRVTLRCSPRSGDLSVYWYQQSLDQGLQFLIQYYNGEERAKGNILERFSAQQFPDLHSELNLSSLELGDSALYFCASSVVPGVRGYTFGSGTRLTVV.

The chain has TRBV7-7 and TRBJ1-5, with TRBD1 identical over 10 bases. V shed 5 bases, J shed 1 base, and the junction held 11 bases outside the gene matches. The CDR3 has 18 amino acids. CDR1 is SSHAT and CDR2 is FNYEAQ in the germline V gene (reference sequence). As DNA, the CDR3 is TGTGCCAGCAGCCCGGTTGACAGGGGGCGACGAAGCAATCAGCCCCAGCATTTT. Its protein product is CASSPVDRGRRSNQPQHF.

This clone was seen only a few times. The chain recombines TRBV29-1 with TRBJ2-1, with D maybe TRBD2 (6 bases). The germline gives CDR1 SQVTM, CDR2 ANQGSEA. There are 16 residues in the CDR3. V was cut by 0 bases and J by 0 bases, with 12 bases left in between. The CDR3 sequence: CSVEDEDYRSYNEQFF. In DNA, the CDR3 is TGCAGCGTTGAAGATGAGGACTACCGCTCCTACAATGAGCAGTTCTTC.

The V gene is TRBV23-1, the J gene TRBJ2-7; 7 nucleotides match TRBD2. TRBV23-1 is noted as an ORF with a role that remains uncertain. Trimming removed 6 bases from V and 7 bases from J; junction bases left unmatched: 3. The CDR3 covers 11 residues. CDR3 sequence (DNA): TGCGCCAGCAGCGGGACTAAAGAGCAGTACTTC. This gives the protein CASSGTKEQYF.

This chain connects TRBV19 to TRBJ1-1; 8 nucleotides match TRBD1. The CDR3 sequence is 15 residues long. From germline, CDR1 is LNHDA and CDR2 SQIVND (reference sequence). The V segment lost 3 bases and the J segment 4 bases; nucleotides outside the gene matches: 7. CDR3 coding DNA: TGTGCCAGTAGTATGGGGACAGGTTTAGTCACTGAAGCTTTCTTT. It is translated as CASSMGTGLVTEAFF.

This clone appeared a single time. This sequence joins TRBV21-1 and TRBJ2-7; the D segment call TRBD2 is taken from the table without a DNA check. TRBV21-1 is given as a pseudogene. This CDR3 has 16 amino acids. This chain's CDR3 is CASSKSGLAVSYEQYF. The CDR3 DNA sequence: TGTGCCAGCAGCAAATCTGGACTAGCCGTTTCCTACGAGCAGTACTTC.

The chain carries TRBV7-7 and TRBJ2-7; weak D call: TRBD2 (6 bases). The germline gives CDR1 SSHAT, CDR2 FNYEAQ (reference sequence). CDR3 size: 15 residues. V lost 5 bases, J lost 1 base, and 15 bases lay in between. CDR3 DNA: TGTGCCAGCAGCACCCCGCGCGGGGTTTCCTACGAGCAGTACTTC. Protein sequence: CASSTPRGVSYEQYF. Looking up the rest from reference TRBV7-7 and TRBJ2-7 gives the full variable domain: GAGVSQSPRYKVTKRGQDVTLRCDPISSHATLYWYQQALGQGPEFLTYFNYEAQPDKSGLPSDRFSAERPEGSISTLTIQRTEQRDSAMYRCASSTPRGVSYEQYFGPGTRLTVT.

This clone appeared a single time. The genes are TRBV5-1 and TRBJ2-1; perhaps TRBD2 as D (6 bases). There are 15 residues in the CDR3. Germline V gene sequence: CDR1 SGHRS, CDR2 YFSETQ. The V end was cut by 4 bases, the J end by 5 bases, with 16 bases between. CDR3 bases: TGCGCCAGCAGCCCAACGGCTAGCGCAAACAATGAGCAGTTCTTC. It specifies CASSPTASANNEQFF.

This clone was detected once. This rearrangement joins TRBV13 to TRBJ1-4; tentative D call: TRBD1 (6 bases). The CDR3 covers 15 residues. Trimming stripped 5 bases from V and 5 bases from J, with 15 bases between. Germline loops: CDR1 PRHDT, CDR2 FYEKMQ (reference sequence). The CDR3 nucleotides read TGTGCCAGCAGCCGGACCCAGGGGACGAATGAAAAACTGTTTTTT. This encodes CASSRTQGTNEKLFF.

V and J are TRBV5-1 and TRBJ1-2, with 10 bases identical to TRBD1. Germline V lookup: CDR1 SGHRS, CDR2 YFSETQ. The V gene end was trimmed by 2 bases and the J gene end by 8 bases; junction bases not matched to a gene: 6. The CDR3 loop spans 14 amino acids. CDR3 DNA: TGCGCCAGCAGCTTCGGGACAGGGGTTAAGGGCTACACCTTC. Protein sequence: CASSFGTGVKGYTF.

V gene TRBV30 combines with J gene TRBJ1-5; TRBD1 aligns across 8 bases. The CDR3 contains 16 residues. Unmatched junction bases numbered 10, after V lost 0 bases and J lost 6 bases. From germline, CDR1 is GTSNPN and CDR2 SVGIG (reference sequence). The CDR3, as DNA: TGTGCCTGGAGTGTATTGGGGGCAGGGGGCGGTCAGCCCCAGCATTTT. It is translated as CAWSVLGAGGGQPQHF.

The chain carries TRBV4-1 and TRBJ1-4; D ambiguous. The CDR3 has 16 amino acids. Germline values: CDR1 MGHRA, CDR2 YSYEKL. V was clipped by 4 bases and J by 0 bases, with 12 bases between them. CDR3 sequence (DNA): TGCGCCAGCAGCCCCCTCTCTCCTGCAACTAATGAAAAACTGTTTTTT. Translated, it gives CASSPLSPATNEKLFF.

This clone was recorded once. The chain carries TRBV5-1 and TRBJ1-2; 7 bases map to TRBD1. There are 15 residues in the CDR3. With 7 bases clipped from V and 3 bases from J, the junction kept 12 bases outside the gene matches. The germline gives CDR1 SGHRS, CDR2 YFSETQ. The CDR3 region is CASAITGDVDYGYTF. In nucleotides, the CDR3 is TGCGCCAGCGCCATAACAGGGGATGTTGACTATGGCTACACCTTC.

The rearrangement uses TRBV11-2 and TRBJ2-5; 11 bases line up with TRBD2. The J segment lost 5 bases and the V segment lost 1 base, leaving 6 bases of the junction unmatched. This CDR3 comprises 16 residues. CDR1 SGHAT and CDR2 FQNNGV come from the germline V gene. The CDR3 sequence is CASSLVIAGGRETQYF. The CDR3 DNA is TGTGCCAGCAGCTTAGTGATAGCGGGGGGGCGGGAGACCCAGTACTTC. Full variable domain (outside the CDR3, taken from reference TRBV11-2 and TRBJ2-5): EAGVAQSPRYKIIEKRQSVAFWCNPISGHATLYWYQQILGQGPKLLIQFQNNGVVDDSQLPKDRFSAERLKGVDSTLKIQPAKLEDSAVYLCASSLVIAGGRETQYFGPGTRLLVL.